Below are 24 T cell receptor beta chains sequenced from a single sample in a study of blood T cell repertoires in COVID-19. Here immunoSEQ multiplex PCR was the method, and the copy in TCRdb shows in-frame clones only, minus some. Of around 210,000 clones detected, 65% to 90% appear once; the ten largest clones hold roughly 13%. Sequenced sample: peripheral blood. These receptor sequences come from a human donor in a cohort sampled during active COVID-19.

The rearrangement joins TRBV10-2 to TRBJ2-1, with TRBD2 matching over 11 bases. Germline lookup yields CDR1 WSHSY and CDR2 SAAADI. The V and J ends lost 5 bases and 4 bases, in that order; junction bases with no gene match: 1. The CDR3 contains 14 residues. The CDR3 sequence is CASSSSGGYNEQFF. The CDR3, as DNA: TGCGCCAGCAGTTCTAGCGGGGGGTACAATGAGCAGTTCTTC.

The sample holds one count of this clone. The V call is TRBV20-1, the J call TRBJ1-3; D remains ambiguous. The germline V gene encodes CDR1 DFQATT and CDR2 SNEGSKA (reference sequence). Trimming cost V 3 bases and J 0 bases, with 6 bases left between them. The CDR3 has 13 amino acids. The DNA for the CDR3 is TGCAGTGCTAGTCTGAGCTCTGGAAACACCATATATTTT. It encodes CSASLSSGNTIYF.

The chain employs TRBV7-8 and TRBJ1-1; D is uncertain. The germline V gene encodes CDR1 SGHVS and CDR2 FQNEAQ. Trimming shortened V by 4 bases and J by 1 base, and 7 bases separated the two germline ends. The CDR3 runs 13 residues. CDR3: CASSSQANTEAFF. CDR3 bases: TGTGCCAGCAGCTCCCAGGCGAACACTGAAGCTTTCTTT.

The count of this clone is one. V and J are TRBV27 and TRBJ1-5, with TRBD1 matching over 7 bases. The CDR3 runs 14 residues. J lost 1 base, V lost 6 bases, and 3 bases had no gene match. The germline V gene encodes CDR1 MNHEY and CDR2 SMNVEV (reference sequence). The CDR3 DNA reads as TGTGCCAGCAGACCGACAGGGAGCAATCAGCCCCAGCATTTT. Its translation: CASRPTGSNQPQHF.

This chain connects TRBV6-6 to TRBJ1-1; 11 bases map to TRBD1. This CDR3 is built from 11 residues. CDR1 is MNHNY and CDR2 is SVGAGI in the germline V gene (reference sequence). The V segment lost 6 bases and the J segment 10 bases; nucleotides outside the gene matches: 1. DNA of the CDR3: TGTGCCAGCAGGGACAGGGGGCTAGCTTTCTTT. Its translation: CASRDRGLAFF.

CDR3 nucleotides: TGTGCCAGCAGCTACAACCGCCCGCCCTTCTACGAGCAGTACTTC. Encoded protein: CASSYNRPPFYEQYF. The rearrangement uses TRBV7-2 and TRBJ2-7; the D is unclear. Trimming took 4 bases from V and 3 from J, leaving 16 bases between them. This CDR3 has 15 residues. Germline CDR1 is SGHTA and CDR2 is FQGNSA.

This rearrangement joins TRBV27 to TRBJ2-7, with 11 nucleotides matching TRBD2. The V gene end was trimmed by 2 bases and the J gene end by 3 bases; junction bases not matched to a gene: 15. The CDR3 length is 19 residues. Germline CDR1 reads MNHEY; CDR2 reads SMNVEV (reference sequence). The CDR3, as DNA: TGTGCCAGCAGTTTAAGGGTTGTAGCGGGAGGGCCTCGGGGCTACGAGCAGTACTTC. Protein product: CASSLRVVAGGPRGYEQYF.

The V call is TRBV19, the J call TRBJ2-1, with 12 bases aligning to TRBD2. J was trimmed by 5 bases and V by 1 base; bases with no gene match: 3. Germline assignment: CDR1 LNHDA and CDR2 SQIVND (reference sequence). This CDR3 has 16 residues. CDR3 protein: CASSIATSGSNNEQFF. The CDR3 DNA follows: TGTGCCAGTAGTATAGCGACTAGCGGGAGCAACAATGAGCAGTTCTTC.

The chain joins TRBV10-2 to TRBJ2-7; 8 bases agree with TRBD2. The CDR3 totals 15 residues. Germline CDR1 reads WSHSY; CDR2 reads SAAADI. The junction had 11 bases not matched to a gene; V was cut back by 8 bases and J by 2 bases. Here the CDR3 DNA reads TGCGCCAGCCGGGGAGCGGAGCGGGGGACCTACGAGCAGTACTTC. This sequence encodes CASRGAERGTYEQYF.

The chain joins TRBV14 to TRBJ2-6; TRBD1 aligns across 10 bases. Germline V gene lookup returns CDR1 SGHDN and CDR2 FVKESK. The CDR3 loop spans 17 amino acids. V was clipped by 3 bases and J by 5 bases; unmatched bases: 7. The CDR3: CASSHRQGAFRANVLTF. The CDR3 DNA is TGTGCCAGCAGCCACCGACAGGGGGCGTTCAGGGCCAACGTCCTGACTTTC.

This chain links TRBV5-6 with TRBJ2-2; the match to TRBD1 covers 7 bases. Per the germline V gene, CDR1 is SGHDT and CDR2 is YYEEEE. V dropped 1 base and J dropped 3; count of bases not matched to a gene: 6. The CDR3 totals 16 residues. This chain's CDR3 is CASSLLGGQDTGELFF. CDR3 sequence (DNA): TGTGCCAGCAGCTTGTTAGGGGGCCAGGACACCGGGGAGCTGTTTTTT.

The rearrangement joins TRBV7-9 to TRBJ1-2; tentatively, D is TRBD1 (5 bases). The CDR3 is 15 amino acids. Germline assignment: CDR1 SEHNR and CDR2 FQNEAQ (reference sequence). V was clipped by 5 bases and J by 6 bases, with 19 bases between them. CDR3 sequence (DNA): TGTGCCAGCAGCCGTGACAGCCAAGCAAAAAATGGCTACACCTTC. Translating gives CASSRDSQAKNGYTF.

The chain combines TRBV5-6 with TRBJ2-7, with 7 nucleotides matching TRBD2. CDR3 size: 12 residues. V trimming: 5 bases; J trimming: 6 bases; junction bases outside the gene matches: 5. The V gene's germline CDR1 is SGHDT and CDR2 YYEEEE. The CDR3 DNA reads TGTGCCAGCAGTTGGACTAGATCCGAGCAGTACTTC. Amino acids: CASSWTRSEQYF.

V usage is TRBV7-9 and J usage is TRBJ2-1; 9 bases match TRBD1. This CDR3 has 16 amino acids. Per germline, CDR1 SEHNR and CDR2 FQNEAQ (reference sequence). The V and J ends lost 6 bases and 4 bases, in that order; junction bases with no gene match: 10. The CDR3 DNA sequence: TGTGCCAGCAGACCCCCGTGGGGGACAGGGTACAATGAGCAGTTCTTC. It codes for CASRPPWGTGYNEQFF.

The CDR3 reads CASSFIAGPLSGELFF. The CDR3 coding sequence is TGTGCCAGCAGCTTCATAGCGGGACCCCTCTCCGGGGAGCTGTTTTTT. The chain carries TRBV7-8 and TRBJ2-2; TRBD2 aligns across 8 bases. V dropped 3 bases and J dropped 6; count of bases not matched to a gene: 9. Germline loops: CDR1 SGHVS, CDR2 FQNEAQ. This CDR3 is built from 16 residues.

Remarks on this clone: This sample includes further DNA sequences coding for the same CDR3. V is TRBV28 and J is TRBJ2-7; unclear D gene. The CDR3 has 12 amino acids. Germline loops: CDR1 MDHEN, CDR2 SYDVKM. V lost 3 bases and J 6 bases, leaving 9 bases between the germline ends. CDR3 sequence: CASSFRIGEQYF. CDR3 DNA sequence: TGTGCCAGCAGTTTTCGAATCGGCGAGCAGTACTTC.

The CDR3 coding sequence is TGTGCCAGCAGCTTGAGTTGGGACAGGGTCTACGAGCAGTACTTC. Translated: CASSLSWDRVYEQYF. The V call is TRBV5-5, the J call TRBJ2-7; 9 bases are shared with TRBD1. Germline V gene data show CDR1 as SGHKS and CDR2 as YYEKEE (reference sequence). Germline trimming cut 1 base from V and 3 bases from J; bases unmatched to any gene: 5. The CDR3 runs to 15 residues.

The chain carries TRBV7-9 and TRBJ2-7; D may be TRBD1 (6 bases). Germline V gene lookup returns CDR1 SEHNR and CDR2 FQNEAQ (reference sequence). The CDR3 loop spans 14 amino acids. The V gene lost 2 bases and the J gene lost 1 base, with 9 bases spanning the gap. The CDR3 DNA reads TGTGCCAGCAGCTTACGACAGGAGTCCTACGAGCAGTACTTC. Its translation: CASSLRQESYEQYF.

The chain links TRBV30 to TRBJ2-2; TRBD1 aligns across 10 bases. With 4 bases clipped from V and 7 bases from J, the junction kept 9 bases outside the gene matches. The CDR3 loop spans 15 amino acids. From germline, CDR1 is GTSNPN and CDR2 SVGIG (reference sequence). In DNA, the CDR3 is TGTGCCTGGATTGCAGACAGGGGGCGAGGCGGGGAGCTGTTTTTT. As protein: CAWIADRGRGGELFF.

The V call is TRBV28, the J call TRBJ1-2; possibly TRBD1 for D (6 bases). This CDR3 contains 13 residues. The ends were cut back, 6 bases at V and 4 bases at J, with 12 bases in the middle. Germline CDR1 is MDHEN and CDR2 is SYDVKM. CDR3 sequence reads: CASSVVGGYGYTF. As DNA, the CDR3 is TGTGCCAGCAGCGTCGTAGGGGGCTATGGCTACACCTTC.

The chain employs TRBV29-1 and TRBJ2-1, with D perhaps TRBD1 (6 bases). V shed 5 bases and J shed 2 bases, with 13 bases lying between them. Germline V gene data show CDR1 as SQVTM and CDR2 as ANQGSEA. The CDR3 totals 14 residues. CDR3 sequence: CSVPWGRAYNEQFF. CDR3 nucleotide sequence: TGCAGCGTTCCTTGGGGGCGCGCCTACAATGAGCAGTTCTTC.

This clone was seen more than once but under ten times. The chain links TRBV7-2 to TRBJ1-6; D uncertain. The V and J ends lost 4 bases and 0 bases respectively, with 16 bases between them. This CDR3 has 18 residues. Looked up from germline, CDR1 is SGHTA and CDR2 is FQGNSA. CDR3 residues: CASSSVLAMYSYNSPLHF. The CDR3 DNA follows: TGTGCCAGCAGCTCAGTTCTGGCAATGTACTCCTATAATTCACCCCTCCACTTT.

The V gene is TRBV4-1, the J gene TRBJ1-2; D is perhaps TRBD1 (6 bases). This CDR3 is built from 18 residues. Germline V gives CDR1 MGHRA, CDR2 YSYEKL. Trimming left V 0 bases short and J 8 bases short, with 25 bases between. The CDR3 protein is CASSQDLSVGQPPKGYTF. Written as DNA, the CDR3 is TGCGCCAGCAGCCAAGATTTATCAGTCGGACAGCCACCGAAAGGCTACACCTTC.

This rearrangement joins TRBV28 to TRBJ2-4, with D possibly matching TRBD2 (5 bases). The CDR3 consists of 12 residues. CDR1 MDHEN and CDR2 SYDVKM come from the germline V gene. The V end was cut by 8 bases, the J end by 8 bases, with 13 bases between. The CDR3 region has the DNA TGTGCCAGCGGAGAGGGAGTGGACATTCAGTACTTC. Translation gives CASGEGVDIQYF.